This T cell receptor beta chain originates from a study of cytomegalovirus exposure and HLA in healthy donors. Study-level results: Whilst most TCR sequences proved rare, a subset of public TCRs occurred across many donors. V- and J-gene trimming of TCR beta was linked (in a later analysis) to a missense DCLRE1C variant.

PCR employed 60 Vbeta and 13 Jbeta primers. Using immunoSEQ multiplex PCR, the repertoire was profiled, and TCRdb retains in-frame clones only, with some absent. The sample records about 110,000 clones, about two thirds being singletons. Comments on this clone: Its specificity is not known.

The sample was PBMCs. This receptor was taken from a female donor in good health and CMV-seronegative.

CDR3 residues: CASSVVPGNTEAFF. CDR3 DNA sequence: TGTGCCAGCAGCGTAGTACCGGGTAACACTGAAGCTTTCTTT. The V and J genes are TRBV9 and TRBJ1-1; no definite D call. V was cut by 0 bases and J by 2 bases, with 8 bases left in between. CDR3 length: 14 residues. Per the germline V gene, CDR1 is SGDLS and CDR2 is YYNGEE.